The 27 T cell receptor beta chains in this list originate from one sample, sequenced in a study of early T cells in non-severe SARS-CoV-2 infection. MiXCR, run by TCRdb on the 5' RACE reads, gives a single entry per CDR3 protein. In the table there are fewer than 65,000 distinct CDR3 sequences, about a tenth of which are singletons. Specimen: whole blood. The receptors come from an adult who was a healthcare worker with PCR-confirmed SARS-CoV-2 infection or an uninfected control (not recorded which).

This clonotype appeared many times. V is TRBV29-1 and J is TRBJ2-7; 7 bases are shared with TRBD1. Germline-derived CDR1 and CDR2 are SQVTM and ANQGSEA. There are 13 residues in the CDR3. Trimming removed 4 bases from V and 3 bases from J; junction bases left unmatched: 6. CDR3 in DNA: TGCAGCGTTGTTTGGGACAGAAACTACGAGCAGTACTTC. Amino acids: CSVVWDRNYEQYF.

This clonotype has only a few counts. The chain recombines TRBV5-1 with TRBJ2-7, with TRBD2 matching over 9 bases. J was trimmed by 6 bases and V by 1 base; bases with no gene match: 5. The CDR3 runs to 14 residues. Germline CDR1 SGHRS, CDR2 YFSETQ. The CDR3 bases are TGCGCCAGCAGCTTGAATGCGGGAGGGAGCGAGCAGTACTTC. As protein: CASSLNAGGSEQYF.

This clonotype was detected many times. The J gene is TRBJ1-1, the V gene TRBV5-1; TRBD1 is a possible D gene (5 bases). Looked up from germline, CDR1 is SGHRS and CDR2 is YFSETQ. Trimming stripped 0 bases from V and 5 bases from J, with 8 bases between. The CDR3 length is 13 residues. For the CDR3, the DNA is TGCGCCAGCAGCTTGGATGGGGGAACTGAAGCTTTCTTT. Amino acids: CASSLDGGTEAFF.

The V and J genes are TRBV3-1 and TRBJ1-1; D perhaps matches TRBD1 (6 bases). Trimming removed 4 bases at V and 4 bases at J, with 16 bases between. In germline, CDR1 is LGHDT, CDR2 YNNKEL (reference sequence). The CDR3 spans 15 residues. The CDR3 region has the DNA TGTGCCAGCAGCCCACTTAGGGGGGGATCCACTGAAGCTTTCTTT. This gives the protein CASSPLRGGSTEAFF.

This clonotype has more than one count but fewer than ten. The chain is built from TRBV20-1 and TRBJ2-7; TRBD1 is a possible D gene (5 bases). The CDR3 is 15 amino acids. V lost 0 bases to trimming and J lost 0 bases, with 12 bases between them. CDR1 and CDR2 from the germline V gene are DFQATT and SNEGSKA (reference sequence). This CDR3 is CSARDPAGRSYEQYF. The CDR3 DNA reads TGCAGTGCTAGAGATCCAGCAGGGCGCTCCTACGAGCAGTACTTC.

This clonotype was counted at least ten times. This CDR3 is CASSLRENSYEQYF. The CDR3 DNA reads as TGTGCCAGCAGCTTGCGGGAAAACTCCTACGAGCAGTACTTC. This chain connects TRBV5-4 to TRBJ2-7; maybe TRBD2 (5 bases). This CDR3 has 14 residues. CDR1 and CDR2 from the germline V gene are SGHNT and YYREEE (reference sequence). V was shortened by 1 base and J by 0 bases, with 8 bases between the two germline ends.

This clonotype occurred many times. The chain uses TRBV11-3 and TRBJ2-3, with unresolved D. Trimming shortened V by 1 base and J by 3 bases, and 5 bases separated the two germline ends. The CDR3 loop spans 13 amino acids. Germline CDR1 and CDR2: SGHNT and YENEEA. The CDR3, as DNA: TGTGCCAGCAGCTTAGGTGGGACAGATACGCAGTATTTT. The encoded protein is CASSLGGTDTQYF.

This clonotype was observed at least ten times. V is TRBV27 and J is TRBJ2-7, with D uncertain. CDR3 size: 13 residues. Trimming pared 4 bases from V and 3 bases from J, leaving 10 bases between. Germline V CDR1 and CDR2: MNHEY, SMNVEV (reference sequence). In nucleotides, the CDR3 is TGTGCCAGCAGTTCGCCTATAGTCTACGAGCAGTACTTC. Amino acid sequence: CASSSPIVYEQYF.

This clonotype occurred many times. The V call is TRBV11-2, the J call TRBJ2-1, with D unresolved. Trimming pared 2 bases from V and 3 bases from J, leaving 14 bases between. CDR3 length: 16 amino acids. CDR1 and CDR2 (germline): SGHAT, FQNNGV. CDR3 amino acids: CASSLYRTTSYNEQFF. The DNA for the CDR3 is TGTGCCAGCAGCTTATATAGGACGACAAGCTACAATGAGCAGTTCTTC. Complete variable domain (other parts from reference TRBV11-2 and TRBJ2-1): EAGVAQSPRYKIIEKRQSVAFWCNPISGHATLYWYQQILGQGPKLLIQFQNNGVVDDSQLPKDRFSAERLKGVDSTLKIQPAKLEDSAVYLCASSLYRTTSYNEQFFGPGTRLTVL.

The V gene is TRBV21-1, the J gene TRBJ1-1. TRBV21-1 is assigned pseudogene status. The CDR3 consists of 14 residues. The CDR3 region is CASSSLLGNTEAFF. The CDR3 coding sequence is TGTGCCAGCAGCAGCCTTCTGGGAAACACTGAAGCTTTCTTT.

This clonotype was recorded a few times. The genes are TRBV6-2 or TRBV6-3 and TRBJ2-7, with 7 bases matching TRBD2. Per germline, CDR1 MNHEY and CDR2 SVGEGT. V dropped 7 bases and J dropped 3; count of bases not matched to a gene: 6. This CDR3 has 13 amino acids. CDR3 protein: CASIKAGYYEQYF. CDR3 bases: TGTGCCAGCATTAAAGCGGGATACTACGAGCAGTACTTC.

This clonotype was counted ten times or more. The chain employs TRBV2 and TRBJ2-7, with 9 bases fitting TRBD1. Germline CDR1 reads SNHLY; CDR2 reads FYNNEI. The CDR3 runs 17 residues. Trimming at V came to 3 bases and at J to 1 base, leaving 10 bases not matched to a gene. CDR3 sequence (DNA): TGTGCCAGCAGTGATACCCCAGGGACAGGGTGGTCCTACGAGCAGTACTTC. Translating gives CASSDTPGTGWSYEQYF.

This clonotype was seen a handful of times. The chain links TRBV2 to TRBJ2-1, with 12 bases fitting TRBD2. The CDR3 extends over 16 amino acids. V dropped 6 bases and J dropped 2; count of bases not matched to a gene: 5. Germline-derived CDR1 and CDR2 are SNHLY and FYNNEI. CDR3 bases: TGTGCCAGCAGCCGACTAGCGGGAGAAGCCTACAATGAGCAGTTCTTC. As protein: CASSRLAGEAYNEQFF.

This clonotype was recorded a few times. The chain is built from TRBV20-1 and TRBJ1-4; 8 positions match TRBD1. Germline V gene data show CDR1 as DFQATT and CDR2 as SNEGSKA (reference sequence). The CDR3 consists of 14 residues. V trimming: 6 bases; J trimming: 6 bases; junction bases outside the gene matches: 9. CDR3 nucleotide sequence: TGCAGTGCCACACCACAGGGGGGGGATGAAAAACTGTTTTTT. Residues: CSATPQGGDEKLFF.

This clonotype was detected ten times or more. This chain connects TRBV7-3 to TRBJ2-7; 9 bases line up with TRBD2. Germline lookup yields CDR1 SGHTA and CDR2 FQGTGA. The CDR3 contains 15 residues. V was clipped by 5 bases and J by 5 bases; unmatched bases: 10. Here the CDR3 DNA reads TGTGCCAGCAGCCCCCGATTGGCGGGAGGGGACGAGCAGTACTTC. This codes for CASSPRLAGGDEQYF.

A few counts support this clonotype. The CDR3 nucleotides read TGCAGTGCATTCGACAGCGCTAAGGGGGATACGCAGTATTTT. Its protein product is CSAFDSAKGDTQYF. V gene TRBV20-1 combines with J gene TRBJ2-3; a weak D match, TRBD1 (5 bases). The CDR3 contains 14 residues. In germline, CDR1 is DFQATT, CDR2 SNEGSKA (reference sequence). The germline V and J ends were trimmed by 6 bases and 6 bases, with 19 bases remaining between them.

CDR3 amino acids: CASSASGTVNQPQHF. The CDR3 bases are TGTGCCAGCAGCGCTTCCGGGACCGTTAATCAGCCCCAGCATTTT. The gene calls are TRBV9 and TRBJ1-5, with D maybe TRBD1 (5 bases). Trimming stripped 3 bases from V and 4 bases from J, with 14 bases between. CDR1 is SGDLS and CDR2 is YYNGEE in the germline V gene. The length of the CDR3 is 15 residues.

V and J are TRBV28 and TRBJ1-5; D is unresolved. Germline CDR1 and CDR2: MDHEN and SYDVKM. The CDR3 sequence is 15 residues long. Trimming took 3 bases from V and 4 from J, leaving 13 bases between them. CDR3: CASSLINSPNQPQHF. In nucleotides, the CDR3 is TGTGCCAGCAGTTTGATTAACAGTCCGAATCAGCCCCAGCATTTT.

The J gene is TRBJ2-2, the V gene TRBV18, with 7 bases fitting TRBD1. Trimming cost V 3 bases and J 0 bases; bases outside gene matches: 7. Looked up from germline, CDR1 is KGHSH and CDR2 is LQKENI. The CDR3 length is 17 residues. The CDR3 region has the DNA TGTGCCAGCTCACCTCGAGGACAGGCAACGAACACCGGGGAGCTGTTTTTT. Protein product: CASSPRGQATNTGELFF.

This clonotype was counted many times. The chain recombines TRBV12-3 or TRBV12-4 with TRBJ1-5; TRBD1 might be the D (5 bases). This CDR3 has 15 amino acids. Trimming took 5 bases from V and 9 from J, leaving 20 bases between them. CDR3 coding DNA: TGTGCCAGCAGTCCCCTCGGGACCCCCGACGGGCCCCAGCATTTT. Amino acids: CASSPLGTPDGPQHF.

At least ten counts were recorded for this clonotype. The chain links TRBV6-5 to TRBJ1-4, with D possibly TRBD1 on 6 matching bases. CDR1 is MNHEY, CDR2 SVGAGI, per germline. The CDR3 is made up of 14 amino acids. The germline V and J ends were trimmed by 6 bases and 11 bases, with 19 bases remaining between them. CDR3 DNA sequence: TGTGCCAGCAGAGACTCCGGGACAAAAGGGAAACTGTTTTTT. It is translated as CASRDSGTKGKLFF.

The chain combines TRBV6-2 or TRBV6-3 with TRBJ1-2, with D hard to call. Germline V gene lookup returns CDR1 MNHEY and CDR2 SVGEGT. The length of the CDR3 is 14 residues. The V gene lost 9 bases and the J gene lost 2 bases, with 16 bases spanning the gap. CDR3 coding DNA: TGTGCCAGTCGGGTAGGAGAAATGAACTATGGCTACACCTTC. It yields the protein CASRVGEMNYGYTF.

This clonotype was recorded a few times. The genes are TRBV7-9 and TRBJ2-2; maybe TRBD2 (6 bases). V lost 1 base, J lost 4 bases, and 16 bases lay in between. The CDR3 totals 17 residues. Germline CDR1 is SEHNR and CDR2 is FQNEAQ (reference sequence). The CDR3 protein is CASSLEAPGVSTGELFF. DNA for the CDR3: TGTGCCAGCAGCTTAGAAGCTCCGGGGGTTAGCACCGGGGAGCTGTTTTTT.

The chain links TRBV7-9 to TRBJ2-5; no reliable D call. The CDR3 extends over 12 amino acids. V was shortened by 1 base and J by 4 bases, with 4 bases between the two germline ends. Germline CDR1 SEHNR, CDR2 FQNEAQ (reference sequence). The CDR3 DNA sequence: TGTGCCAGCAGCTTAGATCTAGAGACCCAGTACTTC. Its translation: CASSLDLETQYF.

The gene calls are TRBV12-3 or TRBV12-4 and TRBJ2-1; 12 bases match TRBD2. The CDR3 length is 14 residues. Trimming at V came to 1 base and at J to 15 bases, leaving 7 bases not matched to a gene. Here the CDR3 reads CASSLGTSGAGGFF. The CDR3 DNA reads TGTGCCAGCAGTTTAGGGACTAGCGGGGCTGGAGGGTTCTTC.

Many counts were recorded for this clonotype. The chain employs TRBV24-1 and TRBJ2-3, with 8 nucleotides matching TRBD2. The CDR3 is 15 residues long. Trimming removed 5 bases from V and 6 bases from J; junction bases left unmatched: 9. Germline values: CDR1 KGHDR, CDR2 SFDVKD. For the CDR3, the DNA is TGTGCCACCAGTGGTAAGACTAGCGTCGGCGATACGCAGTATTTT. As protein: CATSGKTSVGDTQYF.

This clonotype has ten or more counts. V and J are TRBV28 and TRBJ2-6, with 9 bases aligning to TRBD1. J gave up 11 bases and V 6 bases, and 11 bases lay outside the gene matches. This CDR3 spans 15 amino acids. CDR1 is MDHEN and CDR2 is SYDVKM in the germline V gene. The DNA of the CDR3 is TGTGCCAGCAGGGACCGGGACAGGGCAAGCTACGTCCTGACTTTC. Translating gives CASRDRDRASYVLTF. The full variable domain, in which reference TRBV28 and TRBJ2-6 provide the parts outside the CDR3, is DVKVTQSSRYLVKRTGEKVFLECVQDMDHENMFWYRQDPGLGLRLIYFSYDVKMKEKGDIPEGYSVSREKKERFSLILESASTNQTSMYLCASRDRDRASYVLTFGAGSRLTVL.